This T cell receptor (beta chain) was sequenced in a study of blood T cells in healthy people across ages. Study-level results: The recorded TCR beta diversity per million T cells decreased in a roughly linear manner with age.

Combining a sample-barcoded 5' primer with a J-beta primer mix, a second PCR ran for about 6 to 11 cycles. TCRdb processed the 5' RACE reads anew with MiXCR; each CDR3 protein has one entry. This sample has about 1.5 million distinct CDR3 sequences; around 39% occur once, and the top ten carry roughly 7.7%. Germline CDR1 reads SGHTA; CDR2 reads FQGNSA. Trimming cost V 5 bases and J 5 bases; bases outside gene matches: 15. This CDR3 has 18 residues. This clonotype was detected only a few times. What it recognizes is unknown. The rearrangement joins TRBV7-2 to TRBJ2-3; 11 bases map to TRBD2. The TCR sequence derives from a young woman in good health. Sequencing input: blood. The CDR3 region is CASSLIPRLAGGLDTQYF. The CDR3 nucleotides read TGTGCCAGCAGCCTAATCCCAAGGCTAGCGGGGGGATTAGATACGCAGTATTTT. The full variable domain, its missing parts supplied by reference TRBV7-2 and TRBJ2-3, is GAGVSQSPSNKVTEKGKDVELRCDPISGHTALYWYRQSLGQGLEFLIYFQGNSAPDKSGLPSDRFSAERTGGSVSTLTIQRTQQEDSAVYLCASSLIPRLAGGLDTQYFGPGTRLTVL.